The text below deals with one T cell receptor (beta chain). Its antigen is currently unknown. This sample is drawn from a study of cytomegalovirus exposure and HLA in healthy donors. Study results and limitations: For cytomegalovirus status, the classifier reportedly gave diagnoses with high specificity and sensitivity. In a later analysis, first-cohort TCR clusters were found to tend to co-occur in the 95 to 150 validation repertoires.

The CDR3 is made up of 19 amino acids. In germline, CDR1 is SEHNR, CDR2 FQNEAQ (reference sequence). The V gene end was trimmed by 1 base and the J gene end by 6 bases; junction bases not matched to a gene: 16. Clones were sequenced by immunoSEQ multiplex PCR, and TCRdb holds only the in-frame ones, with some missing. The table records some 120,000 clones, 88% of them present only once. This TCR came from a man aged 30-40 years in good health and CMV-seronegative. The source material was PBMCs. This chain joins TRBV7-9 and TRBJ2-1, with 9 bases matching TRBD1. The CDR3 spells CASSLVPQIDRGDINEQFF. The CDR3 DNA reads TGTGCCAGCAGCTTAGTCCCCCAGATCGACAGGGGGGATATCAATGAGCAGTTCTTC.